Included here is one T cell receptor beta chain sequence, with context. CDR1 and CDR2 (germline): SGHNT, YYREEE (reference sequence). V was trimmed by 4 bases and J by 4 bases, leaving 7 bases between them. This CDR3 spans 12 amino acids. This entry belongs to a study of T cells after somatic rescue of genetic block. Assay used: immunoSEQ multiplex PCR; TCRdb lists only in-frame clones, some missing. The sample yields about 120,000 clones, around 90% seen once. Input material: peripheral blood mononuclear cells (PBMCs). The V call is TRBV5-4, the J call TRBJ2-3; D call uncertain. The origin of this receptor is a woman aged 18-29 years. CDR3 nucleotide sequence: TGTGCCAGCAGCCCCGGATCAGATACGCAGTATTTT. Translated: CASSPGSDTQYF.